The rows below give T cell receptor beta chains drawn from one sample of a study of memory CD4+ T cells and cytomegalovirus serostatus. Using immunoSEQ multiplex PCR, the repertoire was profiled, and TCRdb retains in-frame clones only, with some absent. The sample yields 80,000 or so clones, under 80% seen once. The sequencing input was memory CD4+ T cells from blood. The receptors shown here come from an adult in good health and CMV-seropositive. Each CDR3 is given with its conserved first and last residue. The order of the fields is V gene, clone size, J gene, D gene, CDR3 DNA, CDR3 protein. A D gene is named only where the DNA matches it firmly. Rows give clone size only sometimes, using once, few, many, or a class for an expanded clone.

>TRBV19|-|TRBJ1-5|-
TGTGCCAGTAGACAGGGCTCTCCCCAGCATTTT
CASRQGSPQHF
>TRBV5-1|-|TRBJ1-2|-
TGCGCCAGCAGCTTGGGTGACCTTTCAGGGGGCTACACCTTC
CASSLGDLSGGYTF
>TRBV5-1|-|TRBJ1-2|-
TGCGCCAGCAAGCCCCTCCCAGAGGGCTATGGCTACACCTTC
CASKPLPEGYGYTF
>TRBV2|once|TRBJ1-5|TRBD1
TGTGCCAGCAACCGGGACAGGGAGTCGAATCAGCCCCAGCATTTT
CASNRDRESNQPQHF
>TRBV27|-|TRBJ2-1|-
TGTGCCAGCAGTCCACGGACCGCAAGCTCCTACAATGAGCAGTTCTTC
CASSPRTASSYNEQFF
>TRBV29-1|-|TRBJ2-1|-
TGCAGCGTTGAGACTCCCGGACTCGATGAGCAGTTCTTC
CSVETPGLDEQFF
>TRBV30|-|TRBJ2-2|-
TGTGCCTGGGGGCTCGGGGGGAACACCGGGGAGCTGTTTTTT
CAWGLGGNTGELFF
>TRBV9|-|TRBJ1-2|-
TGTGCCAGCAGCGTAGATGAGGCACACTATGGCTACACCTTC
CASSVDEAHYGYTF
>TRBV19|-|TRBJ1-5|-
TGTGCCAGTAGTATATCGAGTAATCAGCCCCAGCATTTT
CASSISSNQPQHF
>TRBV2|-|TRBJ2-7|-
TGTGCCAGCAGTCCGCCTCCAACTACAGGGAACAGGCTCTACGAGCAGTACTTC
CASSPPPTTGNRLYEQYF
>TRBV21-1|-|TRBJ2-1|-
TGTGCCAGCAGTCATGAGCAGTTCTTC
CASSHEQFF